These 2 T cell receptor beta chains came from one sample sequenced in a study of immune heterogeneity within non-small cell lung tumors. TCR beta CDR3 was amplified by multiplex PCR using 32 V and 13 J primers. TCRdb fed the multiplex PCR reads into MiXCR, producing one record per CDR3 protein. Found here are about 3,600 distinct CDR3 sequences, under 30% of them singletons; the top ten hold over 10%. Template input was genomic DNA from bulk tumor (approximately 600 ng per sample). While surgery was under way, several biopsies spaced far apart were taken per primary tumor. Patients underwent curative surgery for untreated, newly diagnosed non-small cell lung cancer. Source material: lung tumor tissue. The receptors originated from a man aged 55 to 70 with non-small cell lung cancer.

Comments on this clonotype: A much larger clone is a single base away; this may be a read error. The chain carries TRBV10-3 and TRBJ2-7; TRBD2 matches 8 bases. The CDR3 loop spans 14 amino acids. Germline lookup yields CDR1 ENHRY and CDR2 SYGVKD. The CDR3 nucleotides read TGTGACATCTCCCCCCCGGGAGGGTTTTACGAGCAGTACTTC. Translated, it gives CDISPPGGFYEQYF.

As regards this clonotype: This may be a read error: a much more frequent sequence differs by one nucleotide. The chain uses TRBV2 and TRBJ2-7; D might be TRBD2 (7 bases). The length of the CDR3 is 16 residues. V was cut by 4 bases and J by 7 bases, with 23 bases left in between. Germline CDR1 reads SNHLY; CDR2 reads FYNNEI. The CDR3 loop reads CASSAGGGSVRREQYF. CDR3 coding DNA: TGTGCCAGCAGTGCGGGGGGCGGTAGCGTGAGGCGGGAGCAGTACTTC. The full variable domain, rest sourced from reference TRBV2 and TRBJ2-7, is EPEVTQTPSHQVTQMGQEVILRCVPISNHLYFYWYRQILGQKVEFLVSFYNNEISEKSEIFDDQFSVERPDGSNFTLKIRSTKLEDSAMYFCASSAGGGSVRREQYFGPGTRLTVT.